Listed below are T cell receptor beta chains from one sample, sequenced in a study of shared clonotypes between healthy human individuals. Method: immunoSEQ multiplex PCR; TCRdb's copy keeps in-frame clones and lacks some. The sample lists roughly 500,000 clones; 81% were seen once. The sample taken for sequencing was PBMCs. These receptors were obtained from a woman aged 40 to 55 in good health. Some clones in this sample may be carry-over from other donors' samples. CDR3s include the opening cysteine and the closing phenylalanine or tryptophan. The order of the fields is D gene, V gene, clone size, J gene, CDR3 DNA, CDR3 protein. The D gene is left open where the match is weak. The size of a clone is reported for some rows only, either as once, few or many, or as a class for expanded clones.

D: NA
V: TRBV7-7
size: NA
J: TRBJ1-5
DNA: TGTGCCAGCGCCCGGGACATCAATCAGCCCCAGCATTTT
CDR3: CASARDINQPQHF

D: NA
V: TRBV4-3
size: NA
J: TRBJ1-2
DNA: TGCGCCAGCAGCCTCGTAAGGGACGTAACCCGTTTGTATGGCTACACCTTC
CDR3: CASSLVRDVTRLYGYTF

D: NA
V: TRBV6-1
size: NA
J: TRBJ1-6
DNA: TGTGCCAGCAGTTCGGGCAGGGTTGGCTCACCCCTCCACTTT
CDR3: CASSSGRVGSPLHF

D: NA
V: TRBV7-5
size: NA
J: TRBJ2-1
DNA: TGTGTCAGAAGCTTAAAACCTAGCGGGAGGCCCTACAATGAGCAGTTCTTC
CDR3: CVRSLKPSGRPYNEQFF

D: TRBD2
V: TRBV18
size: many
J: TRBJ2-7
DNA: TGTGCCAGCTCACCCGGACTAGCGGGTAATTCCTACGAGCAGTACTTC
CDR3: CASSPGLAGNSYEQYF

D: NA
V: TRBV9
size: NA
J: TRBJ2-2
DNA: TGTGCCAGCAGCCAATCGGGGGCCGGGACCGGGGAGCTGTTTTTT
CDR3: CASSQSGAGTGELFF

D: NA
V: TRBV28
size: NA
J: TRBJ2-7
DNA: TGTGCCAGCAGTTTCGGTACTCCCCCTAGCTCCTACGAGCAGTACTTC
CDR3: CASSFGTPPSSYEQYF

D: TRBD2
V: TRBV29-1
size: NA
J: TRBJ2-1
DNA: TGCAGCGTTGAGCCGTTTGGGCTAGCGGGAACGTATGAGCAGTTCTTC
CDR3: CSVEPFGLAGTYEQFF

D: TRBD1
V: TRBV7-9
size: NA
J: TRBJ2-1
DNA: TGTGCCAGCAGCTTAGAACTCGGACAGGGGACTGAGCAGTTCTTC
CDR3: CASSLELGQGTEQFF

D: NA
V: TRBV7-8
size: NA
J: TRBJ1-1
DNA: TGTGCCAGCAGGAACACTGAAGCTTTCTTT
CDR3: CASRNTEAFF

D: TRBD2
V: TRBV6-1
size: NA
J: TRBJ2-5
DNA: TGTGCCAGCAGTGAATATGCCGGGGGGGGCCAGTACTTC
CDR3: CASSEYAGGGQYF

D: NA
V: TRBV27
size: NA
J: TRBJ1-2
DNA: TGTGCCAGCAGAGGCGTAGGCCAACAAGGCTACACCTTC
CDR3: CASRGVGQQGYTF

D: NA
V: TRBV29-1
size: NA
J: TRBJ2-2
DNA: TGCAGCGCCGCACCCACAGGGGGGGGCACCGGGGAGCTGTTTTTT
CDR3: CSAAPTGGGTGELFF

D: NA
V: TRBV18
size: NA
J: TRBJ2-1
DNA: TGTGCCAGCTCACCTGCAAATGAGCAGTTCTTC
CDR3: CASSPANEQFF

D: NA
V: TRBV4-1
size: NA
J: TRBJ2-7
DNA: TGCGCCAGCAGCCAACCCGGGTTCTCCTACGAGCAGTACTTC
CDR3: CASSQPGFSYEQYF

D: TRBD1
V: TRBV5-6
size: NA
J: TRBJ2-5
DNA: TGTGCCAGCGGACAGGGGCCAGAGACCCAGTACTTC
CDR3: CASGQGPETQYF

D: NA
V: TRBV6-1
size: few
J: TRBJ1-2
DNA: TGTGCCAGCAGTGAAGGGCCGATTAACTATGGCTACACCTTC
CDR3: CASSEGPINYGYTF

D: NA
V: TRBV5-1
size: NA
J: TRBJ2-7
DNA: TGCGCCAGCAGCTTGGGGACAGAGCCCTCCTACGAGCAGTACTTC
CDR3: CASSLGTEPSYEQYF

D: TRBD1
V: TRBV30
size: NA
J: TRBJ2-3
DNA: TGTGCCTGGACCACACTGCGCCCGGGACAGGGGGATACGCAGTATTTT
CDR3: CAWTTLRPGQGDTQYF

D: TRBD2
V: TRBV9
size: NA
J: TRBJ2-3
DNA: TGTGCCAGCAGCACACGACTAGCCGGCACAGATACGCAGTATTTT
CDR3: CASSTRLAGTDTQYF

D: TRBD2
V: TRBV7-9
size: many
J: TRBJ2-3
DNA: TGTGCCAGCAGCCCGCCTTTTAGACTAGCTGGCGCAGATACGCAGTATTTT
CDR3: CASSPPFRLAGADTQYF

D: NA
V: TRBV7-2
size: few
J: TRBJ1-5
DNA: TGTGCCAGCAGCACGGGGGCGGTGAATCAGCCCCAGCATTTT
CDR3: CASSTGAVNQPQHF

D: TRBD2
V: TRBV5-4
size: NA
J: TRBJ2-1
DNA: TGTGCCAGCAGCCCCTCTGGGGGGAGGGCCTATGAGCAGTTCTTC
CDR3: CASSPSGGRAYEQFF

D: NA
V: TRBV19
size: NA
J: TRBJ1-5
DNA: TGTGCCAGTAGTATAGATCTGTGGGACCGTCAGCCCCAGCATTTT
CDR3: CASSIDLWDRQPQHF

D: TRBD1
V: TRBV28
size: NA
J: TRBJ1-1
DNA: TGTGCCAGCAGTTTACCCACCAGGGGGCCGGGTGGTATGAACACTGAAGCTTTCTTT
CDR3: CASSLPTRGPGGMNTEAFF

D: NA
V: TRBV10-1
size: NA
J: TRBJ2-7
DNA: TGCGCCAGCAGACCGGGACAAGATTACGAGCAGTACTTC
CDR3: CASRPGQDYEQYF

D: TRBD2
V: TRBV7-8
size: once
J: TRBJ2-3
DNA: TGTGCCAGCAGCTTAGAGGGACTAGCGGATATAGATACGCAGTATTTT
CDR3: CASSLEGLADIDTQYF

D: TRBD2
V: TRBV7-2
size: NA
J: TRBJ2-1
DNA: TGTGCCAGCAGCTTAGTGGCTAGCGGAAGTGAGCAGTTCTTC
CDR3: CASSLVASGSEQFF

D: NA
V: TRBV27
size: many
J: TRBJ1-2
DNA: TGTGCCAGCAGTTTATTGGGCAGAAACAACTATGGCTACACCTTC
CDR3: CASSLLGRNNYGYTF

D: TRBD1
V: TRBV27
size: NA
J: TRBJ2-1
DNA: TGTGCCAGCAGGCGTCAGGGGGCTGTCTACAATGAGCAGTTCTTC
CDR3: CASRRQGAVYNEQFF

D: NA
V: TRBV9
size: NA
J: TRBJ2-3
DNA: TGTGCCAGCAGCGGGTCCCCCACAGATACGCAGTATTTT
CDR3: CASSGSPTDTQYF

D: NA
V: TRBV7-3
size: once
J: TRBJ1-1
DNA: TGTGCCAGCAGCGTACAGGGCGAGGGCACTGAAGCTTTCTTT
CDR3: CASSVQGEGTEAFF

D: TRBD1
V: TRBV5-6
size: NA
J: TRBJ1-5
DNA: TGTGCCAGCAGCTCTACCGGGACAGTTTATCAGCCCCAGCATTTT
CDR3: CASSSTGTVYQPQHF